The T cell receptor (beta chain) under discussion was sequenced for a study of glioma-infiltrating T cells. About this clonotype: The target antigen is unknown.

Study-wide results and caveats: CDR3 overlap between tissue and blood was very small. Non-neoplastic patients had below-expected tissue-blood divergence, while all gliomas exceeded expectation.

Using RNA template, CDR3s of TCR alpha and beta were amplified with iRepertoire arm-PCR. Input was roughly 85-450 ng of tissue mRNA or PBMC total RNA. TCRdb redid the calling of the multiplex PCR reads with MiXCR, one entry per CDR3 protein. Among 170,000 or so distinct CDR3 sequences listed, 43% were seen once. Sequenced input: glioma tissue, nonneoplastic brain tissue, or PBMCs (not recorded which). The clonotype originates from a human donor with low-grade glioma or glioblastoma, undergoing nonglioma brain surgery, or in good health (not recorded which).

The CDR3 coding sequence is TGTGCCAGCAGCTTACGTGGACGGCCAGAGACCCAGTACTTC. Protein product: CASSLRGRPETQYF. The chain recombines TRBV7-2 with TRBJ2-5; no firm D call. The V gene's germline CDR1 is SGHTA and CDR2 FQGNSA. Trimming pared 2 bases from V and 4 bases from J, leaving 11 bases between. CDR3 length equals 14 residues.